Detailed here is one TCR beta chain. Its antigen is unidentified. The sample originates from a study of long-term antiretroviral therapy in people with HIV. Study-wide findings and caveats: Versus controls, repertoires in people with HIV had narrower CDR3 length ranges. Dating from the mid-2000s to the late 2010s, the blood was possibly obtained under older ART regimens.

In germline, CDR1 is MNHEY, CDR2 SMNVEV (reference sequence). The CDR3 loop spans 18 amino acids. The V gene end was trimmed by 2 bases and the J gene end by 0 bases; junction bases not matched to a gene: 9. Researchers ran immunoSEQ v3.0 at survey level. Sequencing used immunoSEQ multiplex PCR; TCRdb keeps in-frame clones, though not all of them. The table lists about 36,000 clones, roughly 82% of them singletons. This TCR was sampled from a man younger than 35 with HIV. This specimen consisted of unsorted PBMCs, obtained 0.6 years after starting antiretroviral therapy. The chain combines TRBV27 with TRBJ2-1, with 8 bases fitting TRBD2. In nucleotides, the CDR3 is TGTGCCAGCAGTTTAACGTTAGCGGGACCACCCTCCTACAATGAGCAGTTCTTC. Translating it yields CASSLTLAGPPSYNEQFF.